A single sample is the source of the 21 T cell receptor beta chains below, sequenced in a study of blood T cells in healthy people across ages (dated by TCRdb to between 2015 and 2016). Library prep was done by 5' RACE. The sequencer listed for this sample is Illumina HiSeq 2500. The second PCR ran for about 6 to 12 cycles and used a J-beta primer mix along with a sample-barcoded 5' primer. Using fastp trimming at Q25 and MiXCR clonotype assembly, TCRdb reanalyzed the public sequencing data and kept in-frame beta chains. CDR3 protein duplicates are merged, each entry listing the most common genes and DNA. The sample contains 750,000 to 950,000 distinct CDR3 sequences, about a quarter of them found a single time. Of the sample, around 3% is held by the ten largest clones. The sample also formed part of further work on T cells of mothers and their children.

The sample was blood. Receptors originate from a boy between 10 and 17 years old in good health.

This clonotype was seen a handful of times. The rearrangement links TRBV2 to TRBJ1-2; D is ambiguous. CDR3 length: 13 amino acids. Trimming pared 5 bases from V and 2 bases from J, leaving 9 bases between. Germline CDR1 is SNHLY and CDR2 is FYNNEI. The CDR3 here is CASSTDANYGYTF. CDR3 bases: TGTGCCAGCAGTACTGACGCGAACTATGGCTACACCTTC.

Note on this clonotype: The germline gene is not matched at one end of the junction; a read error may be the cause. The CDR3 DNA sequence: TGTGCCAGCAGTGAACCACAGGGTCGTTGGTCCTTC. It codes for CASSEPQGRWSF. The rearrangement joins TRBV6-5 to TRBJ1-2; possibly TRBD1 for D (6 bases). This CDR3 has 12 amino acids. Germline CDR1 MNHEY, CDR2 SVGAGI.

This clonotype appeared a few times. The rearrangement joins TRBV29-1 to TRBJ2-1; D is perhaps TRBD1 (5 bases). Per the germline V gene, CDR1 is SQVTM and CDR2 is ANQGSEA. This CDR3 has 12 residues. The V and J ends lost 7 bases and 5 bases respectively, with 12 bases between them. The CDR3 is CSGIRGDNEQFF. CDR3 nucleotides: TGCAGCGGGATTAGGGGTGACAATGAGCAGTTCTTC.

A few counts support this clonotype. The chain joins TRBV2 to TRBJ1-5, with D possibly being TRBD1 (5 bases). The germline V and J ends were trimmed by 4 bases and 5 bases, with 15 bases remaining between them. CDR3 size: 15 residues. Germline V gene data show CDR1 as SNHLY and CDR2 as FYNNEI. CDR3 bases: TGTGCCAGCAGTGGGGGGACCCTCCTGGATCAGCCCCAGCATTTT. Its protein product is CASSGGTLLDQPQHF.

The genes are TRBV6-2 or TRBV6-3 and TRBJ1-1; no clear D gene. V dropped 4 bases and J dropped 0 bases, with 12 bases sitting between them. The CDR3 is 15 amino acids. CDR1 is MNHEY and CDR2 is SVGEGT in the germline V gene. The CDR3 protein is CASSSDGMMNTEAFF. CDR3 nucleotides: TGTGCCAGCAGTTCTGACGGGATGATGAACACTGAAGCTTTCTTT.

V and J are TRBV5-1 and TRBJ2-1; 8 nucleotides line up with TRBD1. Germline CDR1 and CDR2: SGHRS and YFSETQ. This CDR3 is 17 amino acids long. V trimming: 2 bases; J trimming: 2 bases; junction bases outside the gene matches: 9. The CDR3 bases are TGCGCCAGCAGCTTACTTACGACAGGGGAGGCCTACAATGAGCAGTTCTTC. Translation: CASSLLTTGEAYNEQFF.

In its sample, this clonotype was seen a few times. This sequence joins TRBV27 and TRBJ2-4; tentatively, D is TRBD1 (6 bases). CDR3 length: 13 residues. V was trimmed by 3 bases and J by 6 bases, leaving 9 bases between them. Germline lookup yields CDR1 MNHEY and CDR2 SMNVEV (reference sequence). Here the CDR3 reads CASSLSQGNIQYF. CDR3 nucleotides: TGTGCCAGCAGTTTGTCACAGGGAAACATTCAGTACTTC.

The chain uses TRBV2 and TRBJ2-3; a weak D match, TRBD2 (6 bases). Germline-derived CDR1 and CDR2 are SNHLY and FYNNEI. The CDR3 is 13 residues long. V lost 4 bases and J 5 bases, leaving 10 bases between the germline ends. The CDR3 here is CASSVEGEDTQYF. The CDR3 DNA reads as TGTGCCAGCAGTGTGGAGGGTGAAGATACGCAGTATTTT.

This clonotype turned up a few times. This chain connects TRBV7-9 to TRBJ1-2, with D possibly being TRBD1 (5 bases). Germline CDR1 is SEHNR and CDR2 is FQNEAQ (reference sequence). The V gene lost 5 bases and the J gene lost 7 bases, with 17 bases spanning the gap. The CDR3 is 14 residues long. CDR3: CASSPSGTAFGYTF. In DNA, the CDR3 is TGTGCCAGCAGCCCGTCCGGGACCGCCTTTGGCTACACCTTC.

Only a few counts were recorded for this clonotype. This chain connects TRBV20-1 to TRBJ2-1; 8 bases line up with TRBD1. Germline V gives CDR1 DFQATT, CDR2 SNEGSKA (reference sequence). With 5 bases clipped from V and 8 bases from J, the junction kept 8 bases outside the gene matches. The CDR3 has 13 residues. The CDR3 here is CSAPKTGEDEQFF. The CDR3 DNA follows: TGCAGTGCTCCGAAGACAGGGGAGGATGAGCAGTTCTTC.

The sample holds many counts of this clonotype. The J gene is TRBJ2-5, the V gene TRBV5-5; maybe TRBD2 (6 bases). The J call could be wrong; TRBJ2-7 is a better fit for the DNA end. The CDR3 runs 12 residues. The germline CDR1 and CDR2 sequences are SGHKS and YYEKEE (reference sequence). The CDR3 region is CASSWMGGEQYF. CDR3 DNA: TGTGCCAGCAGCTGGATGGGGGGCGAGCAGTACTTC.

This clonotype came up a few times. One junction end disagrees with the germline gene, perhaps due to a read error. The chain uses TRBV5-1 and TRBJ2-5; perhaps D is TRBD1 or TRBD2 (5 bases each). The CDR3 sequence is 16 residues long. Germline CDR1 and CDR2: SGHRS and YFSETQ. CDR3 nucleotides: TGCGCCAACAGCCCCCTACCCCGGGACCAACAAGAGACCCAGTACTTC. It encodes CANSPLPRDQQETQYF.

The sample holds a few counts of this clonotype. This chain joins TRBV20-1 and TRBJ2-1; a weak D match, TRBD2 (6 bases). The CDR3 loop spans 16 amino acids. Between the trimmed V and J ends, which lost 3 bases and 5 bases, there was a span of 20 bases. Germline CDR1 reads DFQATT; CDR2 reads SNEGSKA (reference sequence). CDR3 region: CSARGLLALLNNEQFF. In DNA, the CDR3 is TGCAGTGCTAGGGGACTCCTCGCCTTACTTAACAATGAGCAGTTCTTC.

The J gene is TRBJ2-3, the V gene TRBV28; D gene unclear. This CDR3 comprises 15 residues. V shed 4 bases and J shed 6 bases, with 17 bases lying between them. Germline CDR1 reads MDHEN; CDR2 reads SYDVKM. In DNA, the CDR3 is TGTGCCAGCAGTTCATTTACCGGCCAGTGGGATACGCAGTATTTT. Its translation is CASSSFTGQWDTQYF. The full variable domain, rest sourced from reference TRBV28 and TRBJ2-3, is DVKVTQSSRYLVKRTGEKVFLECVQDMDHENMFWYRQDPGLGLRLIYFSYDVKMKEKGDIPEGYSVSREKKERFSLILESASTNQTSMYLCASSSFTGQWDTQYFGPGTRLTVL.

V is TRBV28 and J is TRBJ1-2; 9 positions match TRBD1. V shed 8 bases, J shed 3 bases, and the junction held 1 base outside the gene matches. The CDR3 contains 12 residues. In germline, CDR1 is MDHEN, CDR2 SYDVKM. In DNA, the CDR3 is TGTGCCAGCTGGACAGGGGACTATGGCTACACCTTC. Translation: CASWTGDYGYTF.

In its sample, this clonotype was seen a few times. V and J are TRBV24-1 and TRBJ2-5; 8 bases map to TRBD2. Trimming at V came to 0 bases and at J to 4 bases, leaving 9 bases not matched to a gene. This CDR3 region has 17 residues. CDR1 is KGHDR, CDR2 SFDVKD, per germline. Written as DNA, the CDR3 is TGTGCCACCAGTGATTTGCAAATCAACGGGGGGGCAGAGACCCAGTACTTC. Translating it yields CATSDLQINGGAETQYF.

The rearrangement uses TRBV5-1 and TRBJ2-5, with 7 bases matching TRBD2. Germline V gene sequence: CDR1 SGHRS, CDR2 YFSETQ. With 3 bases clipped from V and 2 bases from J, the junction kept 16 bases outside the gene matches. The CDR3 loop spans 18 amino acids. In DNA, the CDR3 is TGCGCCAGCAGCTCTGCCAGTGCGACGGGGGGACTGCAAGAGACCCAGTACTTC. Its translation is CASSSASATGGLQETQYF.

This chain links TRBV5-1 with TRBJ2-5, with 9 nucleotides matching TRBD2. CDR1 is SGHRS and CDR2 is YFSETQ in the germline V gene. V shed 0 bases, J shed 2 bases, and the junction held 8 bases outside the gene matches. CDR3 length equals 17 residues. CDR3 sequence: CASSLASRGGDQETQYF. In DNA form, the CDR3 reads TGCGCCAGCAGCTTGGCTTCTCGCGGGGGGGATCAAGAGACCCAGTACTTC.

Only one count was recorded for this clonotype. The J gene is TRBJ2-6, the V gene TRBV11-1, with TRBD1 matching over 7 bases. The CDR3 is 17 amino acids. Trimming took 3 bases from V and 1 from J; bases not matched to a gene: 6. Germline CDR1 SGHAT, CDR2 FQDESV (reference sequence). Here the CDR3 DNA reads TGTGCCAGCAGCTTTTCCGGGACAGTTTCTGGGGCCAACGTCCTGACTTTC. It codes for CASSFSGTVSGANVLTF.

The chain couples TRBV6-2 or TRBV6-3 to TRBJ2-5; D is unresolved. V was cut by 5 bases and J by 1 base, with 17 bases left in between. The CDR3 runs 16 residues. The germline CDR1 and CDR2 sequences are MNHEY and SVGEGT. The CDR3 DNA sequence: TGTGCCAGCAGTCGCGTCGGCACTCTACTCCAAGAGACCCAGTACTTC. Protein sequence: CASSRVGTLLQETQYF.

About this clonotype itself: A junction end diverges from the germline sequence, so it may reflect a read error. This chain joins TRBV28 and TRBJ1-2, with D possibly matching TRBD1 (5 bases). Germline values: CDR1 MDHEN, CDR2 SYDVKM. The CDR3 consists of 13 residues. CDR3: CVSSTPGDYGYTF. The CDR3 DNA reads as TGTGTCAGCAGTACTCCGGGGGACTATGGCTACACCTTC.